This TCR beta chain was retrieved from a study of blood T cell repertoires in COVID-19. Whole-study context: PBMCs, B-cell-depleted T cells, or T cells provided the cDNA or gDNA that made up the material.

How the authors handled the data: Counts of nucleated cells, estimated from reference gene primer amplification, were obtained. Assay: immunoSEQ multiplex PCR; the TCRdb copy retains only in-frame clones and omits some. The V and J calls and the clone size are those of that table, but D and trimming were determined from the DNA. The data contain around 150,000 clones, 90% to 95% of them singletons. The sequenced sample consisted of peripheral blood. The receptor comes from a woman aged 45-59 years with acute or convalescent COVID-19.

In DNA, the CDR3 is TGTGCCAGCAGTGCAGGGGGAGGTTCCCAAGAGACCCAGTACTTC. It is translated as CASSAGGGSQETQYF. The rearrangement links TRBV28 to TRBJ2-5; possible D gene TRBD1, 7 bases. The CDR3 spans 15 residues. Deletions cut 5 bases from V and 1 base from J, with 14 bases between. Per the germline V gene, CDR1 is MDHEN and CDR2 is SYDVKM.